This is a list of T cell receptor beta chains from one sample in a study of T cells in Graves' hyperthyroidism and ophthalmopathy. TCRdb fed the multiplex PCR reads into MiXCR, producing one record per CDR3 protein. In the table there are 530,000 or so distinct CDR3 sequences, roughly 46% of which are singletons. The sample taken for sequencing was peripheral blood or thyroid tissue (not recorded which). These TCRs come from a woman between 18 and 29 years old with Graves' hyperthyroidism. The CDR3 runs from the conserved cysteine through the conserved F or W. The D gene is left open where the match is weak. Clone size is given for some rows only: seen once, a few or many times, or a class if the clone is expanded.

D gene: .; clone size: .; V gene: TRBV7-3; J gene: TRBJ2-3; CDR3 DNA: TGTGCCAGCAGCCCCCGAAGGGACAACGTCACAGATACGCAGTATTTT; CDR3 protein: CASSPRRDNVTDTQYF
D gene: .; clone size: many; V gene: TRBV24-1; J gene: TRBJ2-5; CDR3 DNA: TGTGCCACCAGTGATTTGCGCATGGGTAGGGAGACCCAGTACTTC; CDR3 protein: CATSDLRMGRETQYF
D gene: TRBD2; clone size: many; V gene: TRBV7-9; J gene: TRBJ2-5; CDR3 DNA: TGTGCCAGCACCCTACCGACTAGCTCTCCAGAGACCCAGTACTTC; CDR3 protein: CASTLPTSSPETQYF
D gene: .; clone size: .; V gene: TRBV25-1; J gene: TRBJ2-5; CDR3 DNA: TGTGCCAGCAGCCGACAGCCCCGGGGGACCCGGTACTTC; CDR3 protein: CASSRQPRGTRYF
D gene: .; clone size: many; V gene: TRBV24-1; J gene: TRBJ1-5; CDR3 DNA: TGTGCCACCCAAGATGAGGGGGGTGGCGACGAAGATCAGCCCCAGCATTTT; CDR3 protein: CATQDEGGGDEDQPQHF
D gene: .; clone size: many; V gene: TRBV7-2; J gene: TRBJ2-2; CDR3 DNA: TGTGCCAGCAGTACTTACACCGGGGAGCTGTTTTTT; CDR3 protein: CASSTYTGELFF
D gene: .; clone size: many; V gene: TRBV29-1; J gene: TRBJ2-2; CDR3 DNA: TGCAGCGTTGAGCCGGGGGCGAACACCGGGGAGCTGTTTTTT; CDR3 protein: CSVEPGANTGELFF
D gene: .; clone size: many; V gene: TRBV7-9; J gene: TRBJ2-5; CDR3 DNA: TGTGCCAGCAGCGAAACAGGGATGGAGACCCAGTACTTC; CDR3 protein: CASSETGMETQYF
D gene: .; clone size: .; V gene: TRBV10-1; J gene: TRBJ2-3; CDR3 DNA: TGCGCCAGCAGTGAGTCATCGGGCTTCAGCTTCACAGATACGCAGTATTTT; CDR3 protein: CASSESSGFSFTDTQYF
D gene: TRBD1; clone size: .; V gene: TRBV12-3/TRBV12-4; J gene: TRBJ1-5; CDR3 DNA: TGTGCCAGCAGTTCCGACAGGGCTGGTCAGCCCCAGCATTTT; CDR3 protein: CASSSDRAGQPQHF
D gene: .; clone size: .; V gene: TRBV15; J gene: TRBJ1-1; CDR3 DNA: TGTGCCACCAGCAGCGAACCGGGACAAGGAGCTCAAGCTTTCTTT; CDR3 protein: CATSSEPGQGAQAFF
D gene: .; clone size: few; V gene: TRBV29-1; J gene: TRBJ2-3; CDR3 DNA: TGCAGCGTTGATACTGCCAGTAGCACAGATACGCAGTATTTT; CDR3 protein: CSVDTASSTDTQYF
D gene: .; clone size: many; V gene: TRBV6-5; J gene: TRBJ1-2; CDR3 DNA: TGTGCCAGCAGTTACAAGTCAGACTATGGCTACACCTTC; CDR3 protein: CASSYKSDYGYTF
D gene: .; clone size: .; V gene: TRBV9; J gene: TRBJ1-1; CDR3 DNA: TGTGCCAGCAGCGTGTCCTTGGGCACTGAAGCTTTCTTT; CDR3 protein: CASSVSLGTEAFF
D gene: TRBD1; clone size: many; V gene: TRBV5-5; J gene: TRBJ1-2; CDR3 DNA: TGTGCCAGCAGCCGCGGGACAGCTTACGGCTACACCTTC; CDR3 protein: CASSRGTAYGYTF
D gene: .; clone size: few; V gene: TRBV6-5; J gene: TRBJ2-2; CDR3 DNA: TGTGCCAGCACCAGACCGAACACCGGGGAGCTGTTTTTT; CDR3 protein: CASTRPNTGELFF
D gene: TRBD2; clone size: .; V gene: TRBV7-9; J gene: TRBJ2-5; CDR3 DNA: TGTGCCAGCAGCTTAGACGGGAGGAGGGCCACCCAGTACTTC; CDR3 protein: CASSLDGRRATQYF
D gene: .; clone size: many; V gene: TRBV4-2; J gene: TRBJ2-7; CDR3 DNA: TGTGCCAGCAGCCAAGTCCGTGCTAGTTGGAGCGAGCAGTACTTC; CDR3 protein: CASSQVRASWSEQYF
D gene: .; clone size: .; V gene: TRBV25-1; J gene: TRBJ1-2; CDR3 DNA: TGTGCCAGCGTTGAAATTTCGGACGGGGTACCTTATGGCTACACCTTC; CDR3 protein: CASVEISDGVPYGYTF
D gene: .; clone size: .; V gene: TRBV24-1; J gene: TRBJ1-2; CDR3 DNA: TGTGCCCAAAGGACCGGAGGGCATGGCTACACCTTC; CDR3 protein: CAQRTGGHGYTF
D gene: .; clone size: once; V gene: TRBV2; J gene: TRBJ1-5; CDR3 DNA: TGTGCCAGCAGTGATACGGGGAACCAAGAGACCCAGCATTTT; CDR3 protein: CASSDTGNQETQHF
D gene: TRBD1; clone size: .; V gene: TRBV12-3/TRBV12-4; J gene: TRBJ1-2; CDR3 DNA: TGTGCCAGCAGTTCTACAGGGGGATTCGGCTACACCTTC; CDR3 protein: CASSSTGGFGYTF
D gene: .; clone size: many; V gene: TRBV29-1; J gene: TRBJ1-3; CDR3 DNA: TGCAGCGTTGCGGGTGGGGGGACTGGAAACACCATATATTTT; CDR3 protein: CSVAGGGTGNTIYF
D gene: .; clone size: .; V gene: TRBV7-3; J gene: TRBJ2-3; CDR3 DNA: TGTGCCAGCAGCTTATTGGGAGAGGGAGGCACAGATACGCAGTATTTT; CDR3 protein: CASSLLGEGGTDTQYF